The 3 T cell receptor beta chains reported below all come from one sample, sequenced in a study of T cells in Graves' hyperthyroidism and ophthalmopathy. It was RNA transcripts that yielded the amplified TCR beta CDR3 regions. The TCR CDR3 first-round RT-PCR relied on the HTBI primer set. Each CDR3 protein is one row after TCRdb ran MiXCR on the multiplex PCR reads. In the table there are around 520,000 distinct CDR3 sequences, about 15% of which are singletons. Sequenced: blood. The source is a woman in her forties with Graves' hyperthyroidism.

This clonotype was seen repeatedly, ten times or more. The gene calls are TRBV27 and TRBJ2-1; a possible D gene is TRBD2 (6 bases). Germline V gene lookup returns CDR1 MNHEY and CDR2 SMNVEV (reference sequence). Deletions cut 5 bases from V and 10 bases from J, with 18 bases between. The CDR3 consists of 14 residues. The CDR3 spells CASSRLGFLGEQFF. In DNA form, the CDR3 reads TGTGCCAGCAGTCGACTAGGGTTTCTAGGAGAGCAGTTCTTC.

Only a few counts were recorded for this clonotype. This sequence joins TRBV20-1 and TRBJ2-3; D gene unclear. Germline assignment: CDR1 DFQATT and CDR2 SNEGSKA (reference sequence). This CDR3 is 11 amino acids long. V lost 6 bases to trimming and J lost 8 bases, with 12 bases between them. The DNA of the CDR3 is TGCAGTGCCTACCGGACGACTACGCAGTATTTT. Translating it yields CSAYRTTTQYF.

On this clonotype itself: This may arise from a read error, as a much more abundant clone is one base away. The CDR3 spells CVSSPDRVTEAFF. CDR3 in DNA: TGTGTCAGCAGCCCAGACAGGGTTACTGAAGCTTTCTTT. This chain uses TRBV7-8 with TRBJ1-1, with TRBD1 matching over 7 bases. The CDR3 runs 13 residues. Germline loops: CDR1 SGHVS, CDR2 FQNEAQ.